Listed here are 21 T cell receptor beta chains from one sample, sequenced in a study of response to subunit inactivated influenza vaccine. TCRdb ran MiXCR on the RT-PCR reads and lists one entry per CDR3 protein. The data contain 650,000 or so distinct CDR3 sequences, 14% of them singletons. The material sequenced was PBMCs from blood, taken 14 to 15 days before vaccination. The receptors shown here come from a middle-aged man who received an inactivated influenza vaccine.

This clonotype has just a few counts. This rearrangement joins TRBV27 to TRBJ2-7; D remains unclear. Per germline, CDR1 MNHEY and CDR2 SMNVEV (reference sequence). CDR3 length equals 15 residues. V lost 0 bases and J 0 bases, leaving 9 bases between the germline ends. CDR3: CASSLSRLDSYEQYF. DNA for the CDR3: TGTGCCAGCAGTTTATCGAGGCTAGACTCCTACGAGCAGTACTTC.

In its sample, this clonotype was seen a few times. The V and J genes are TRBV7-2 and TRBJ2-1, with D perhaps matching TRBD1 (5 bases). Germline CDR1 SGHTA, CDR2 FQGNSA. The CDR3 has 14 residues. V lost 3 bases, J lost 3 bases, and 9 bases lay in between. The CDR3 nucleotides are TGTGCCAGCAGCTTGAGACAGTTCTACAATGAGCAGTTCTTC. Its protein is CASSLRQFYNEQFF.

This chain links TRBV13 with TRBJ2-4, with D perhaps matching TRBD1 (5 bases). The V end lost 4 bases, the J end lost 1 base, and 14 bases lay between the germline ends. The CDR3 covers 16 residues. CDR1 and CDR2 from the germline V gene are PRHDT and FYEKMQ (reference sequence). The chain's CDR3 is CASSYHPGWAKNIQYF. The CDR3 DNA sequence: TGTGCCAGCAGCTACCACCCAGGGTGGGCCAAAAACATTCAGTACTTC.

This clonotype was seen a few times. V usage is TRBV9 and J usage is TRBJ1-2; D remains ambiguous. Looked up from germline, CDR1 is SGDLS and CDR2 is YYNGEE. The CDR3 consists of 11 residues. V lost 1 base and J 6 bases, leaving 4 bases between the germline ends. The CDR3 spells CASSVSHGYTF. DNA of the CDR3: TGTGCCAGCAGCGTATCCCATGGCTACACCTTC.

This clonotype was observed many times. This chain uses TRBV5-1 with TRBJ2-1, with 7 nucleotides matching TRBD1. This CDR3 spans 15 amino acids. Germline V gene sequence: CDR1 SGHRS, CDR2 YFSETQ. V was clipped by 2 bases and J by 6 bases; unmatched bases: 8. Here the CDR3 reads CASSFQGVDFNEQFF. CDR3 in DNA: TGCGCCAGCAGCTTCCAGGGGGTGGACTTCAATGAGCAGTTCTTC.

As regards this clonotype: A junction boundary mismatches the germline segment, possibly from a read error. The rearrangement links TRBV30 to TRBJ2-1; D is uncertain. This CDR3 comprises 15 residues. Germline CDR1 and CDR2: GTSNPN and SVGIG (reference sequence). CDR3 bases: TGTGCCTGGAGTGTGAACAGTGGCAGATACAATGTGCAGTTCTTC. Amino acid sequence: CAWSVNSGRYNVQFF.

The chain recombines TRBV10-3 with TRBJ2-7; TRBD2 might be the D (6 bases). Germline CDR1 reads ENHRY; CDR2 reads SYGVKD. The CDR3 contains 15 residues. Trimming removed 1 base from V and 5 bases from J, with 15 bases in between. CDR3 region: CAISEYGSRKDEQYF. The CDR3, as DNA: TGTGCCATCAGTGAGTACGGGAGCCGAAAGGACGAGCAGTACTTC.

V gene TRBV14 combines with J gene TRBJ2-5; 10 positions match TRBD1. The V gene's germline CDR1 is SGHDN and CDR2 FVKESK. Trimming took 1 base from V and 2 from J; bases not matched to a gene: 4. The CDR3 runs 16 residues. The chain's CDR3 is CASSQGTGGLQETQYF. The CDR3, as DNA: TGTGCCAGCAGCCAAGGGACAGGGGGATTACAAGAGACCCAGTACTTC.

The chain is built from TRBV5-1 and TRBJ2-1, with 7 bases lining up with TRBD2. The length of the CDR3 is 17 residues. V dropped 4 bases and J dropped 5; count of bases not matched to a gene: 15. The germline CDR1 and CDR2 sequences are SGHRS and YFSETQ. CDR3 loop: CASSPRVGGGFHNEQFF. The CDR3, as DNA: TGCGCCAGCAGCCCTCGGGTGGGGGGGGGATTCCACAATGAGCAGTTCTTC. Together with reference TRBV5-1 and TRBJ2-1, the CDR3 gives the full variable domain: KAGVTQTPRYLIKTRGQQVTLSCSPISGHRSVSWYQQTPGQGLQFLFEYFSETQRNKGNFPGRFSGRQFSNSRSEMNVSTLELGDSALYLCASSPRVGGGFHNEQFFGPGTRLTVL.

In its sample, this clonotype was seen many times. V gene TRBV7-8 combines with J gene TRBJ2-3; TRBD2 matches at 8 bases. Germline-derived CDR1 and CDR2 are SGHVS and FQNEAQ. The J segment lost 7 bases and the V segment lost 7 bases, leaving 7 bases of the junction unmatched. This CDR3 comprises 13 residues. The CDR3 is CASTLAGGNTQYF. CDR3 bases: TGTGCCAGCACCTTGGCGGGGGGAAATACGCAGTATTTT.

This clonotype was observed a few times. This chain joins TRBV7-9 and TRBJ2-3, with D perhaps matching TRBD1 (7 bases). CDR3 size: 15 residues. Trimming removed 5 bases from V and 6 bases from J, with 18 bases in between. Germline assignment: CDR1 SEHNR and CDR2 FQNEAQ (reference sequence). The CDR3 region has the DNA TGTGCCAGCAGCAGATCAGCGCCAGGGGGGGATACGCAGTATTTT. This translates into CASSRSAPGGDTQYF.

Only a few counts were recorded for this clonotype. This rearrangement joins TRBV7-2 to TRBJ1-4; D gene uncertain. The germline V and J ends were trimmed by 5 bases and 7 bases, with 17 bases remaining between them. Per germline, CDR1 SGHTA and CDR2 FQGNSA. This CDR3 contains 15 residues. This chain's CDR3 is CASSPQHTGGEKLFF. The CDR3 bases are TGTGCCAGCAGCCCCCAGCACACGGGAGGTGAAAAACTGTTTTTT.

The chain recombines TRBV6-1 with TRBJ2-4; D gene uncertain. Between the trimmed V and J ends, which lost 3 bases and 1 base, there was a span of 28 bases. This CDR3 spans 21 amino acids. CDR1 and CDR2 (germline): MNHNS, SASEGT. The CDR3 nucleotides are TGTGCCAGCAGTGAGGGTCAATTAAACTCTGCGGTCATCGTTGCCAAAAACATTCAGTACTTC. Its translation: CASSEGQLNSAVIVAKNIQYF.

This clonotype has more than one count but fewer than ten. This rearrangement joins TRBV11-1 to TRBJ2-1; D might be TRBD2 (6 bases). The V gene's germline CDR1 is SGHAT and CDR2 FQDESV (reference sequence). V lost 5 bases and J 0 bases, leaving 17 bases between the germline ends. The CDR3 runs to 17 residues. For the CDR3, the DNA is TGTGCCAGCAGCATACGTCCGGGACTCAGCTCCTACAATGAGCAGTTCTTC. Its protein is CASSIRPGLSSYNEQFF.

This clonotype was picked up many times. The chain carries TRBV4-2 and TRBJ2-2, with D unclear. V lost 4 bases, J lost 7 bases, and 7 bases lay in between. Germline CDR1 is LGHNA and CDR2 is YNFKEQ. This CDR3 contains 12 residues. The CDR3 is CASSLGDGELFF. The CDR3 DNA reads TGTGCCAGCAGCCTCGGCGACGGGGAGCTGTTTTTT.

V gene TRBV15 combines with J gene TRBJ2-7; no clear D. V lost 5 bases and J 1 base, leaving 12 bases between the germline ends. CDR3 length: 14 residues. Germline assignment: CDR1 LNHNV and CDR2 YYDKDF (reference sequence). The CDR3 is CATSGTVFSYEQYF. CDR3 in DNA: TGTGCCACCAGCGGAACAGTATTTTCCTACGAGCAGTACTTC.

The chain is built from TRBV7-9 and TRBJ1-6; TRBD1 aligns across 9 bases. Germline V gene lookup returns CDR1 SEHNR and CDR2 FQNEAQ (reference sequence). The CDR3 totals 16 residues. V shed 5 bases, J shed 9 bases, and the junction held 11 bases outside the gene matches. The CDR3 nucleotides are TGTGCCAGCAGCAGTATACAGGGGGCGTTGGTTTCACCCCTCCACTTT. Its translation: CASSSIQGALVSPLHF. The full variable domain, completed using reference TRBV7-9 and TRBJ1-6, is DTGVSQNPRHKITKRGQNVTFRCDPISEHNRLYWYRQTLGQGPEFLTYFQNEAQLEKSRLLSDRFSAERPKGSFSTLEIQRTEQGDSAMYLCASSSIQGALVSPLHFGNGTRLTVT.

V usage is TRBV7-2 and J usage is TRBJ2-7, with 7 bases matching TRBD1. CDR3 length: 12 residues. Losses at the gene ends were 5 bases for V and 4 bases for J; bases not matched to a gene: 2. Germline CDR1 SGHTA, CDR2 FQGNSA. The CDR3 sequence is CASSMTGYEQYF. The CDR3 DNA reads as TGTGCCAGCAGCATGACAGGGTACGAGCAGTACTTC.

This clonotype was observed at least ten times. V is TRBV12-3 or TRBV12-4 and J is TRBJ1-1; 7 bases fit TRBD1. This CDR3 is 13 amino acids long. V lost 7 bases, J lost 5 bases, and 7 bases stayed unmatched. CDR3 sequence (DNA): TGTGCCAGCATCAGACAGGGAAGGACTGAAGCTTTCTTT. Its protein product is CASIRQGRTEAFF.

This clonotype was seen repeatedly, ten times or more. V usage is TRBV24-1 and J usage is TRBJ1-2, with D possibly matching TRBD1 (6 bases). Trimming shortened V by 1 base and J by 4 bases, and 9 bases separated the two germline ends. This CDR3 spans 14 amino acids. CDR1 and CDR2 (germline): KGHDR, SFDVKD. The CDR3 spells CATSDLQGFYGYTF. In DNA, the CDR3 is TGTGCCACCAGTGATTTACAGGGATTCTATGGCTACACCTTC.

The chain is built from TRBV28 and TRBJ2-1; D possibly corresponds to TRBD2 (6 bases). Per the germline V gene, CDR1 is MDHEN and CDR2 is SYDVKM. V was clipped by 7 bases and J by 5 bases, with 15 bases between them. This CDR3 spans 14 amino acids. CDR3 nucleotides: TGTGCCAGCATTTTTAGCGGCGAGAACAATGAGCAGTTCTTC. Residues: CASIFSGENNEQFF.